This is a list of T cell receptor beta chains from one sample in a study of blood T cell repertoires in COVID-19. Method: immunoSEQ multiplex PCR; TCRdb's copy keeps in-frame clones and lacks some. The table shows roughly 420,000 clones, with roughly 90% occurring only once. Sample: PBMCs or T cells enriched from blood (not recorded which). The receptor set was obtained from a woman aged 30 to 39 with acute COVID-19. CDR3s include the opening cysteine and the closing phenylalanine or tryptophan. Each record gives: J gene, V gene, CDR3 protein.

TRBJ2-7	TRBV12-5	CASGLILSLAGAPYEQYF
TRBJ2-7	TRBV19	CASSPEVDRYEQYF
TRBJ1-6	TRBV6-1	CASSDPNYNSPLHF
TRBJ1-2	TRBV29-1	CSVVFGTAFSYTF
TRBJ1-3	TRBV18	CASSPPAGSNTIYF
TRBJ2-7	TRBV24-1	CATSDTGQGAYEQYF
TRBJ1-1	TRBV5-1	CASSLSRGPNTEAFF
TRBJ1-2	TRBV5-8	CASSRIGQGLNGYTF
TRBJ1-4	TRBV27	CASSQLATNEKLFF
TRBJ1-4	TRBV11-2	CASSLGRTATNEKLFF
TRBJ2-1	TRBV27	CASSFPRTGFHEQFF
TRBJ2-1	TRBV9	CASSTPETSANEQFF
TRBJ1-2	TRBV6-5	CASSYSVAGHYGYTF
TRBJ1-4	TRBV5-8	CASSLLNPGVGEKLFF
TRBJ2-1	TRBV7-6	CASSLYQGRVDEQFF
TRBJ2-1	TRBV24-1	CATSEHGTVRDEQFF
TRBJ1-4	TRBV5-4	CASSSQTGSELFF
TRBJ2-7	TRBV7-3	CASSSYEGVYEQYF
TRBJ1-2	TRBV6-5	CASRKRTGLGYGYTF
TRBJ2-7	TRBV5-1	CASSAVTGGEQYF
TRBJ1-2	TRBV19	CASSRQGYGYTF
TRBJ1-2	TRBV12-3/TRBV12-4	CASSADNYGYTF
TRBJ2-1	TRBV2	CASSEWGYQFF
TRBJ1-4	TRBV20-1	CSASLGATNEKLFF